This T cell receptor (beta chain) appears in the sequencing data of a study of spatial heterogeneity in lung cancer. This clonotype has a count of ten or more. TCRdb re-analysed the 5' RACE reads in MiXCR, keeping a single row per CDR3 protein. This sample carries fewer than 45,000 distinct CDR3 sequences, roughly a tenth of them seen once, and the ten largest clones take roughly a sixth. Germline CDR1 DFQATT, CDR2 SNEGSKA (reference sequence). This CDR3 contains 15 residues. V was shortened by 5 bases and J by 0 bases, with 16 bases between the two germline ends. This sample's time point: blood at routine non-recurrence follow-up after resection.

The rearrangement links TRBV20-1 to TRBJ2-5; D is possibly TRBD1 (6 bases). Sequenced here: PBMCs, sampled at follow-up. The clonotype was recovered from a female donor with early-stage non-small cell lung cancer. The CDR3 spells CSAATASGDQETQYF. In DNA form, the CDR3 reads TGCAGTGCTGCCACCGCGTCAGGGGACCAAGAGACCCAGTACTTC.